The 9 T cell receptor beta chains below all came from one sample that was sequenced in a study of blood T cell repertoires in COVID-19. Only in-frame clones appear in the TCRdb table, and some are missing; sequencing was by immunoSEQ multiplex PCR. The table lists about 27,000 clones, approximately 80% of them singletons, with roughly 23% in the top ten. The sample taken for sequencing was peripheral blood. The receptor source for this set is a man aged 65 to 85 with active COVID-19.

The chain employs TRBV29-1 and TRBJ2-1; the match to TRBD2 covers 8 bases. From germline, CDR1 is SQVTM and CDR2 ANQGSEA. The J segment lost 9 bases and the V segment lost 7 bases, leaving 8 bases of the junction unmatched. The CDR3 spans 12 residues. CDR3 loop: CSADGLAGEQFF. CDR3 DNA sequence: TGCAGCGCCGACGGGCTAGCGGGTGAGCAGTTCTTC.

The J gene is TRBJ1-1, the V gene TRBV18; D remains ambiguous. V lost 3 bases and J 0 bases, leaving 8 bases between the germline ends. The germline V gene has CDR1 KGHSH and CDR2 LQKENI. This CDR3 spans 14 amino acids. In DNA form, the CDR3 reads TGTGCCAGCTCACCCGCGATCATGAACACTGAAGCTTTCTTT. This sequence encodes CASSPAIMNTEAFF.

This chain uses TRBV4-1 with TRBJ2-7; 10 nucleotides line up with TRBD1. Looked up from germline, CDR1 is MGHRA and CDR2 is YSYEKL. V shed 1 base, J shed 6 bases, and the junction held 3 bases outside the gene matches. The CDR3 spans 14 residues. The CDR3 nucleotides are TGCGCCAGCAGCCAAGTCCGGACAGGGGGCGAGCAGTACTTC. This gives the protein CASSQVRTGGEQYF.

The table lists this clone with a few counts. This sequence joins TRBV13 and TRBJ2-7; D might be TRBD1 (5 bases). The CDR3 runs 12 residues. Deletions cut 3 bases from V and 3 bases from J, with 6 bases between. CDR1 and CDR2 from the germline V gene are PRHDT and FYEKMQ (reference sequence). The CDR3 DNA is TGTGCCAGCAGCTTCAGGGACTACGAGCAGTACTTC. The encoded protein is CASSFRDYEQYF.

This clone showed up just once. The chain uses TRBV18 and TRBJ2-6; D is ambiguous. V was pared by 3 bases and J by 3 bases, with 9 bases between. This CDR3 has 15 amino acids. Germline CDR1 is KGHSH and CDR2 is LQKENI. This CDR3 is CASSPRARGANVLTF. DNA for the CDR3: TGTGCCAGCTCACCGCGCGCACGTGGGGCCAACGTCCTGACTTTC.

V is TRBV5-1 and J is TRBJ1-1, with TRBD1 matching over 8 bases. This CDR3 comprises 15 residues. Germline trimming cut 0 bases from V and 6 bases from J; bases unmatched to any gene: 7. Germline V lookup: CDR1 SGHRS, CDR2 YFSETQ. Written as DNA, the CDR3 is TGCGCCAGCAGCTTGGCCGACAGGGGCGGCCCTGAAGCTTTCTTT. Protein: CASSLADRGGPEAFF.

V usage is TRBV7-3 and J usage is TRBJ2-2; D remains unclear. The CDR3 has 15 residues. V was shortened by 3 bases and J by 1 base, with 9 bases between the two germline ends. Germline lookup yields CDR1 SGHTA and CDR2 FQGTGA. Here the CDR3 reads CASSFSVRNTGELFF. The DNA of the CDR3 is TGTGCCAGCAGCTTCTCAGTAAGGAACACCGGGGAGCTGTTTTTT.

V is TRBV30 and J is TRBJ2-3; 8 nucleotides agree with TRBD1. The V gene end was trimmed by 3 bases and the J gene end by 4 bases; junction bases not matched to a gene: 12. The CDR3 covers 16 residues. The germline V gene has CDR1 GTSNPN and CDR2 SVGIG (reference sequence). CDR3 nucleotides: TGTGCCTGGAGGGGGAGAAACAGGGGGAAAGCAGATACGCAGTATTTT. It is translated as CAWRGRNRGKADTQYF.

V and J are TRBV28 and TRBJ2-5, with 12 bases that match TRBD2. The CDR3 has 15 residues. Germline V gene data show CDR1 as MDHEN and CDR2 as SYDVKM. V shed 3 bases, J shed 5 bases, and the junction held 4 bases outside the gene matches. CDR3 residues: CASSFLAGGSETQYF. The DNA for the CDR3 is TGTGCCAGCAGTTTCCTAGCGGGAGGGTCGGAGACCCAGTACTTC.